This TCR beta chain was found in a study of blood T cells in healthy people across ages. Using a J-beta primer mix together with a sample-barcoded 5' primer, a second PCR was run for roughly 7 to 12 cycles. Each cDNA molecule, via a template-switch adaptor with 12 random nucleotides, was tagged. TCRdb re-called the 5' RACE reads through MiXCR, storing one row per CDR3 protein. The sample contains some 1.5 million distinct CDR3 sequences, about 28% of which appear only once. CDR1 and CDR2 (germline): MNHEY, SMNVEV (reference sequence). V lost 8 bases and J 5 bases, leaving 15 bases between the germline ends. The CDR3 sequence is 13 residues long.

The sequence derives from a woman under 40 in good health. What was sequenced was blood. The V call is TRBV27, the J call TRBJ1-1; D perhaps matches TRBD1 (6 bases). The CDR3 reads CASGPTGRTEAFF. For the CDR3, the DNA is TGTGCCAGCGGGCCGACAGGCAGAACTGAAGCTTTCTTT.